This T cell receptor beta chain emerged from a study of blood T cells in healthy people across ages. Turning to the study itself: About one barcoded beta molecule per two T cells was the capture yield of template switching.

The CDR3 sequence is 15 residues long. Germline assignment: CDR1 SGHTA and CDR2 FQGNSA. V was clipped by 5 bases and J by 1 base, with 14 bases between them. Total RNA extraction produced at least 5.5 micrograms (per sample) for the study. Together with a sample-barcoded 5' primer, a J-beta primer mix was included in a second PCR lasting about 7 to 12 cycles. Each cDNA molecule carried a tag from a template-switch adaptor that contained 12 random nucleotides. Each CDR3 protein is one row after TCRdb ran MiXCR on the 5' RACE reads. Of around 1,900,000 distinct CDR3 sequences listed, 30% to 40% are singletons.

This clonotype was sampled from a human donor in good health. The rearrangement joins TRBV7-2 to TRBJ2-5; D possibly corresponds to TRBD1 (6 bases). Sequencing was done on a sample of blood. The CDR3 DNA reads as TGTGCCAGCAGCCCTCGGACAGCCCTCCAAGAGACCCAGTACTTC. Translating gives CASSPRTALQETQYF.